A selection of T cell receptor beta chains follows, all from one sample in a study of OX40 agonist ivuxolimab in advanced cancers. Sequencing used immunoSEQ multiplex PCR; TCRdb keeps in-frame clones, though not all of them. The sample has approximately 96,000 clones, about nine tenths seen once; the top ten hold around 1.6%. The starting material was CD4+ or CD8+ T cells sorted from blood, obtained in a trial of the OX40 agonist ivuxolimab. The receptors shown here come from an adult with an advanced solid tumor such as melanoma, head and neck, liver or kidney cancer. Each CDR3 is given with its conserved first and last residue. A D gene is named only where the DNA matches it firmly. Size is stated for part of the rows, as once, few or many counts, or as a class when the clone is expanded.

d_gene: TRBD2; j_gene: TRBJ2-5; v_gene: TRBV5-4; abundance: -; CDR3aa: CASSLPSGRAAETQYF; CDR3nt: TGTGCCAGCAGCTTGCCTAGCGGGAGGGCCGCAGAGACCCAGTACTTC
d_gene: -; j_gene: TRBJ2-1; v_gene: TRBV25-1; abundance: -; CDR3aa: CASSESLAANEQFF; CDR3nt: TGTGCCAGCAGTGAATCTTTAGCGGCCAATGAGCAGTTCTTC
d_gene: -; j_gene: TRBJ2-3; v_gene: TRBV18; abundance: -; CDR3aa: CASSPIAPGDTQYF; CDR3nt: TGTGCCAGCTCACCAATAGCCCCGGGAGATACGCAGTATTTT
d_gene: TRBD1; j_gene: TRBJ1-1; v_gene: TRBV27; abundance: -; CDR3aa: CASLTGAEAFF; CDR3nt: TGTGCCAGCCTTACAGGGGCAGAAGCTTTCTTT
d_gene: TRBD2; j_gene: TRBJ2-3; v_gene: TRBV7-3; abundance: -; CDR3aa: CASSLNAGDGDTQYF; CDR3nt: TGTGCCAGCAGCTTAAACGCGGGAGATGGAGATACGCAGTATTTT
d_gene: TRBD2; j_gene: TRBJ2-3; v_gene: TRBV11-3; abundance: -; CDR3aa: CASRIGTSGGTDTQYF; CDR3nt: TGTGCCAGCAGGATTGGGACTAGCGGAGGCACAGATACGCAGTATTTT
d_gene: -; j_gene: TRBJ1-5; v_gene: TRBV27; abundance: -; CDR3aa: CASSLAGTYNQPQHF; CDR3nt: TGTGCCAGCAGTTTAGCCGGGACTTACAATCAGCCCCAGCATTTT
d_gene: -; j_gene: TRBJ1-3; v_gene: TRBV6-6; abundance: -; CDR3aa: CASSYSDTSGNTIYF; CDR3nt: TGTGCCAGCAGTTACTCCGACACCTCTGGAAACACCATATATTTT
d_gene: -; j_gene: TRBJ1-2; v_gene: TRBV7-3; abundance: -; CDR3aa: CASSLDSLYGYTF; CDR3nt: TGTGCCAGCAGCTTAGACAGCCTCTATGGCTACACCTTC
d_gene: -; j_gene: TRBJ2-2; v_gene: TRBV7-3; abundance: -; CDR3aa: CASSLARLDTGELFF; CDR3nt: TGTGCCAGCAGCTTAGCGAGGTTGGACACCGGGGAGCTGTTTTTT
d_gene: -; j_gene: TRBJ2-7; v_gene: TRBV6-1; abundance: -; CDR3aa: CASYGNNRAYEQYF; CDR3nt: TGTGCCAGCTACGGGAATAACAGAGCCTACGAGCAGTACTTC
d_gene: TRBD1; j_gene: TRBJ2-5; v_gene: TRBV11-3; abundance: -; CDR3aa: CASSLGQGDGETQYF; CDR3nt: TGTGCCAGCAGCTTAGGACAGGGCGATGGGGAGACCCAGTACTTC
d_gene: TRBD1; j_gene: TRBJ1-1; v_gene: TRBV10-2; abundance: -; CDR3aa: CASSESPGQGARAFF; CDR3nt: TGCGCCAGCAGTGAGTCCCCGGGACAGGGGGCTCGGGCTTTCTTT
d_gene: TRBD2; j_gene: TRBJ2-3; v_gene: TRBV11-3; abundance: -; CDR3aa: CASSLGLAGVGTDTQYF; CDR3nt: TGTGCCAGCAGCTTGGGACTAGCGGGAGTGGGCACAGATACGCAGTATTTT
d_gene: -; j_gene: TRBJ2-7; v_gene: TRBV12-1; abundance: -; CDR3aa: CASTPDRVNYEQYF; CDR3nt: TGTGCCAGCACCCCAGACAGGGTTAATTACGAGCAGTACTTC
d_gene: -; j_gene: TRBJ2-7; v_gene: TRBV5-6; abundance: few; CDR3aa: CASSLSFLFGSYEQYF; CDR3nt: TGTGCCAGCAGCTTGTCGTTTCTATTCGGCTCCTACGAGCAGTACTTC
d_gene: -; j_gene: TRBJ2-3; v_gene: TRBV10-3; abundance: -; CDR3aa: CAIKKQGGTDTQYF; CDR3nt: TGTGCCATCAAAAAACAGGGAGGGACAGATACGCAGTATTTT
d_gene: TRBD2; j_gene: TRBJ2-7; v_gene: TRBV4-3; abundance: once; CDR3aa: CASSPQLRASGSYEQYF; CDR3nt: TGCGCCAGCAGCCCCCAGCTTCGGGCTAGCGGAAGCTACGAGCAGTACTTC
d_gene: -; j_gene: TRBJ1-1; v_gene: TRBV20-1; abundance: -; CDR3aa: CSADHTEAFF; CDR3nt: TGCAGTGCTGATCACACTGAAGCTTTCTTT
d_gene: TRBD1; j_gene: TRBJ1-6; v_gene: TRBV5-4; abundance: -; CDR3aa: CASSWDRDNSPLHF; CDR3nt: TGTGCCAGCAGCTGGGACAGGGATAATTCACCCCTCCACTTT
d_gene: -; j_gene: TRBJ1-1; v_gene: TRBV28; abundance: -; CDR3aa: CASSFLGARTEAFF; CDR3nt: TGTGCCAGCAGTTTTCTAGGGGCTCGGACTGAAGCTTTCTTT
d_gene: -; j_gene: TRBJ1-5; v_gene: TRBV7-2; abundance: -; CDR3aa: CASSLQGSGNQPQHF; CDR3nt: TGTGCCAGCAGCTTACAAGGGTCGGGCAATCAGCCCCAGCATTTT
d_gene: -; j_gene: TRBJ2-5; v_gene: TRBV5-1; abundance: -; CDR3aa: CASSGVSGFETQYF; CDR3nt: TGCGCCAGCAGTGGGGTCTCGGGATTCGAGACCCAGTACTTC
d_gene: TRBD1; j_gene: TRBJ2-7; v_gene: TRBV2; abundance: few; CDR3aa: CASSYHRGQSSEQYF; CDR3nt: TGTGCCAGCAGTTATCACAGGGGGCAGTCTTCCGAGCAGTACTTC
d_gene: -; j_gene: TRBJ1-3; v_gene: TRBV30; abundance: -; CDR3aa: CAWSAGGGNTIYF; CDR3nt: TGTGCCTGGAGTGCGGGGGGAGGAAACACCATATATTTT
d_gene: TRBD1; j_gene: TRBJ1-5; v_gene: TRBV27; abundance: few; CDR3aa: CASGDRNQPQHF; CDR3nt: TGTGCCAGCGGGGACAGAAATCAGCCCCAGCATTTT
d_gene: -; j_gene: TRBJ1-2; v_gene: TRBV14; abundance: -; CDR3aa: CASSQGADYGYTF; CDR3nt: TGTGCCAGCAGCCAAGGAGCAGACTATGGCTACACCTTC
d_gene: TRBD2; j_gene: TRBJ2-1; v_gene: TRBV5-1; abundance: -; CDR3aa: CASSLIFRGERDGEQFF; CDR3nt: TGCGCCAGCAGCTTGATCTTTCGTGGGGAGCGGGACGGTGAGCAGTTCTTC
d_gene: -; j_gene: TRBJ1-1; v_gene: TRBV19; abundance: -; CDR3aa: CASSIMRGTEAFF; CDR3nt: TGTGCCAGTAGTATTATGAGGGGGACTGAAGCTTTCTTT
d_gene: TRBD1; j_gene: TRBJ1-2; v_gene: TRBV5-4; abundance: -; CDR3aa: CASSFWTGRTSGYTF; CDR3nt: TGTGCCAGCAGCTTCTGGACAGGGCGAACCAGTGGCTACACCTTC
d_gene: -; j_gene: TRBJ1-1; v_gene: TRBV7-9; abundance: few; CDR3aa: CASWAQAGTEAFF; CDR3nt: TGTGCCAGCTGGGCGCAGGCCGGGACTGAAGCTTTCTTT
d_gene: -; j_gene: TRBJ2-7; v_gene: TRBV7-2; abundance: -; CDR3aa: CASSLEGFGEQYF; CDR3nt: TGTGCCAGCAGCTTAGAAGGGTTCGGAGAGCAGTACTTC
d_gene: -; j_gene: TRBJ2-1; v_gene: TRBV10-3; abundance: -; CDR3aa: CAIREQRRDTTYNEQFF; CDR3nt: TGTGCCATCAGGGAACAGCGCCGGGACACCACCTACAATGAGCAGTTCTTC
d_gene: -; j_gene: TRBJ2-3; v_gene: TRBV7-2; abundance: -; CDR3aa: CASSPDYSYPDTQYF; CDR3nt: TGTGCCAGCAGCCCAGACTATAGTTATCCAGATACGCAGTATTTT
d_gene: TRBD2; j_gene: TRBJ2-4; v_gene: TRBV4-2; abundance: once; CDR3aa: CASSQAGTSGAGAKNIQYF; CDR3nt: TGTGCCAGCAGCCAAGCCGGGACTAGCGGGGCGGGGGCCAAAAACATTCAGTACTTC
d_gene: TRBD1; j_gene: TRBJ2-7; v_gene: TRBV11-3; abundance: once; CDR3aa: CASSQGQTYEQYF; CDR3nt: TGTGCCAGCAGCCAGGGACAGACCTACGAGCAGTACTTC
d_gene: -; j_gene: TRBJ1-3; v_gene: TRBV27; abundance: once; CDR3aa: CASSLGVSGNTIYF; CDR3nt: TGTGCCAGCAGTTTGGGGGTCTCTGGAAACACCATATATTTT
d_gene: TRBD1; j_gene: TRBJ2-7; v_gene: TRBV29-1; abundance: -; CDR3aa: CSAQGAGSYEQYF; CDR3nt: TGCAGCGCCCAGGGGGCCGGGTCCTACGAGCAGTACTTC
d_gene: -; j_gene: TRBJ1-3; v_gene: TRBV15; abundance: -; CDR3aa: CATSRVGYDGNTIYF; CDR3nt: TGTGCCACCAGCAGAGTGGGGTACGACGGAAACACCATATATTTT
d_gene: -; j_gene: TRBJ2-5; v_gene: TRBV2; abundance: once; CDR3aa: CASSVRGQARTQYF; CDR3nt: TGTGCCAGCAGTGTGCGGGGGCAAGCTCGGACCCAGTACTTC
d_gene: -; j_gene: TRBJ1-1; v_gene: TRBV4-2; abundance: -; CDR3aa: CASSQDRATRTEAFF; CDR3nt: TGTGCCAGCAGCCAAGACCGGGCTACGAGAACTGAAGCTTTCTTT
d_gene: -; j_gene: TRBJ1-2; v_gene: TRBV9; abundance: -; CDR3aa: CASSVNPDSNYGYTF; CDR3nt: TGTGCCAGCAGCGTTAACCCTGACAGTAACTATGGCTACACCTTC
d_gene: -; j_gene: TRBJ1-2; v_gene: TRBV7-8; abundance: once; CDR3aa: CASSPGAAWYGYTF; CDR3nt: TGTGCCAGCAGCCCGGGGGCAGCCTGGTATGGCTACACCTTC
d_gene: -; j_gene: TRBJ1-5; v_gene: TRBV6-5; abundance: -; CDR3aa: CASSPGFYQPQHF; CDR3nt: TGTGCCAGCAGTCCCGGGTTTTATCAGCCCCAGCATTTT
d_gene: -; j_gene: TRBJ1-1; v_gene: TRBV11-3; abundance: -; CDR3aa: CASSPTTVSNTEAFF; CDR3nt: TGTGCCAGCAGCCCCACGACAGTTTCGAACACTGAAGCTTTCTTT
d_gene: -; j_gene: TRBJ1-4; v_gene: TRBV7-9; abundance: few; CDR3aa: CASSLVSGATNEKLFF; CDR3nt: TGTGCCAGCAGCTTAGTCTCAGGGGCAACTAATGAAAAACTGTTTTTT
d_gene: TRBD2; j_gene: TRBJ2-7; v_gene: TRBV2; abundance: -; CDR3aa: CASGRLAGGVDEQYF; CDR3nt: TGTGCCAGCGGCCGACTAGCGGGAGGGGTCGACGAGCAGTACTTC
d_gene: TRBD1; j_gene: TRBJ2-7; v_gene: TRBV28; abundance: -; CDR3aa: CASSFGRGPFYEQYF; CDR3nt: TGTGCCAGCAGTTTCGGCAGGGGGCCCTTCTACGAGCAGTACTTC
d_gene: -; j_gene: TRBJ1-2; v_gene: TRBV15; abundance: -; CDR3aa: CATSRERGVNYGYTF; CDR3nt: TGTGCCACCAGCAGAGAACGAGGGGTTAACTATGGCTACACCTTC
d_gene: -; j_gene: TRBJ1-2; v_gene: TRBV4-2; abundance: -; CDR3aa: CASSQVGSAGYGYTF; CDR3nt: TGTGCCAGCAGCCAAGTTGGTTCGGCAGGGTATGGCTACACCTTC
d_gene: -; j_gene: TRBJ2-1; v_gene: TRBV4-2; abundance: -; CDR3aa: CASSHERTAYNEQFF; CDR3nt: TGTGCCAGCAGCCATGAAAGGACGGCCTACAATGAGCAGTTCTTC
d_gene: -; j_gene: TRBJ2-7; v_gene: TRBV5-1; abundance: -; CDR3aa: CASSFGTSSYEQYF; CDR3nt: TGCGCCAGCAGCTTCGGGACATCGTCCTACGAGCAGTACTTC
d_gene: -; j_gene: TRBJ2-3; v_gene: TRBV6-4; abundance: -; CDR3aa: CASSDGGLSTDTQYF; CDR3nt: TGTGCCAGCAGTGACGGAGGACTGAGCACAGATACGCAGTATTTT